The entry below describes one T cell receptor (beta chain). Its antigen is not identified. This record comes from a study of T cell responses to AZD1222 COVID-19 vaccine. The study, taken as a whole, reports: Just 6 or 7 AZD1222 recipients were seropositive at baseline. Spike-spanning, vaccine-associated CD4 TCRs were dominant at 160-218 and 743-854. With two AZD1222 doses given, Spike-specific TCR breadth and depth both rose. Unmutated regions of variants are reportedly targeted by nearly half of spike-specific TCRs.

Per germline, CDR1 KGHSH and CDR2 LQKENI. V dropped 2 bases and J dropped 6 bases, with 10 bases sitting between them. The CDR3 runs 13 residues. Clones were read by immunoSEQ multiplex PCR, and TCRdb kept only the in-frame ones, dropping some. Of roughly 150,000 clones listed, about nine tenths were seen once; the top ten hold 1.5% to 2%. The chain couples TRBV18 to TRBJ1-2; D is undetermined. This clonotype was obtained from an adult who received the AZD1222 COVID-19 vaccine. The source material was peripheral blood, sampled 28 days after the second AZD1222 dose. CDR3: CASSPEERDGYTF. The CDR3 nucleotides read TGTGCCAGCTCACCAGAGGAAAGGGATGGCTACACCTTC.